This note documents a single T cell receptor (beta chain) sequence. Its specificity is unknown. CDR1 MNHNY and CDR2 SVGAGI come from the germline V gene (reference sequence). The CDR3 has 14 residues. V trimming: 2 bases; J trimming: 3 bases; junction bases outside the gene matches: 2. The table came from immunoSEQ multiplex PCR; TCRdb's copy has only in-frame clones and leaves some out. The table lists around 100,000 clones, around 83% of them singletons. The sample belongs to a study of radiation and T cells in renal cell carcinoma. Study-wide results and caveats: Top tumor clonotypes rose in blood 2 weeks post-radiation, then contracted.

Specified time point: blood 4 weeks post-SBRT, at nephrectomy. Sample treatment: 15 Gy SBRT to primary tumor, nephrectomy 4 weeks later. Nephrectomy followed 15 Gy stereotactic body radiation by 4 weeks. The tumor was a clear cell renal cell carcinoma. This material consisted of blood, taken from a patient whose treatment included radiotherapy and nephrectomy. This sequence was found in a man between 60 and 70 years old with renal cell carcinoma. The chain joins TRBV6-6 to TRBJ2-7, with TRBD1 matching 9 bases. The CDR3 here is CASSYGDRDYEQYF. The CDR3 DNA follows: TGTGCCAGCAGTTACGGGGACAGGGACTACGAGCAGTACTTC.